The T cell receptor (beta chain) under discussion was sequenced for a study of response to subunit inactivated influenza vaccine. Each CDR3 protein is one row after TCRdb ran MiXCR on the RT-PCR reads. The sample holds approximately 530,000 distinct CDR3 sequences, under 8.5% seen once. This clonotype was counted at least ten times. The antigen remains undetermined. CDR1 SGHDN and CDR2 FVKESK come from the germline V gene. The CDR3 sequence is 18 residues long. Between the trimmed V and J ends, which lost 5 bases and 0 bases, there was a span of 17 bases. Study-wide results and caveats: Authors suggested each seasonal influenza vaccination recruits few new T cells.

The chain combines TRBV14 with TRBJ2-6, with D perhaps matching TRBD2 (7 bases). The specimen was PBMCs from blood, collected 23 months after vaccination. The TCR sequence derives from a man aged 45 to 70 who received an inactivated influenza vaccine. The chain's CDR3 is CASSRGGLRFSGANVLTF. Written as DNA, the CDR3 is TGTGCCAGCAGCAGGGGGGGACTTAGGTTCTCTGGGGCCAACGTCCTGACTTTC.